Included here is one T cell receptor beta chain sequence, with context. Antigen: not known. The CDR3 runs to 18 residues. J gave up 0 bases and V 5 bases, and 9 bases lay outside the gene matches. Germline V gene lookup returns CDR1 KGHSH and CDR2 LQKENI. The record originates from a study of beta chain features in type 1 diabetes. The study's findings and limits: Any role of HLA type in TCRB rearrangement remained unresolved here. Patients with Type 1 diabetes showed moderately but significantly shorter TCRB CDR3s in all four CD4+ subsets.

Every isolated RNA sample was fully reverse transcribed, so sequencing captured expressed TCRB transcripts. The repertoire was sequenced with immunoSEQ multiplex PCR; TCRdb's copy has only in-frame clones and lacks some. Altogether just over 600,000 clones are present, around 16% being singletons, with the ten largest covering 0.07% to 0.095%. This clonotype was obtained from a man aged 18 to 30 in good health. The rearrangement links TRBV18 to TRBJ2-4; 11 bases match TRBD2. Source material: naive CD4+ T cells from blood. The CDR3, as DNA: TGTGCCAGCTCAGCTACGACTAGCGGGGTCCTAGCCAAAAACATTCAGTACTTC. Translation gives CASSATTSGVLAKNIQYF.